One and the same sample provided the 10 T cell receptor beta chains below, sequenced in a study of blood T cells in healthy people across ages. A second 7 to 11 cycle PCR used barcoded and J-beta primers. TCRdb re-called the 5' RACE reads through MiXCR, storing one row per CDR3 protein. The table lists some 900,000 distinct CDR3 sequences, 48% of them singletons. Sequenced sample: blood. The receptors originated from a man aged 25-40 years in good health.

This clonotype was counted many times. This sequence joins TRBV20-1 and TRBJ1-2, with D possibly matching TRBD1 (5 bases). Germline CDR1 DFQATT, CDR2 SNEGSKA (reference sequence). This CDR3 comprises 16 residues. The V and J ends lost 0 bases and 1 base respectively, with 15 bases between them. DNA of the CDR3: TGCAGTGCTAGAGATTCCGGGGCAGGCAGTAACTATGGCTACACCTTC. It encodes CSARDSGAGSNYGYTF.

The CDR3 sequence is CASSPQGGLAVTVEQFF. The CDR3 nucleotides are TGTGCCAGCAGCCCCCAGGGAGGGCTAGCGGTTACTGTTGAGCAGTTCTTC. This rearrangement joins TRBV9 to TRBJ2-1; 7 nucleotides match TRBD2. The J segment lost 9 bases and the V segment lost 4 bases, leaving 19 bases of the junction unmatched. In germline, CDR1 is SGDLS, CDR2 YYNGEE. The CDR3 contains 17 residues. Full variable domain (missing parts from reference TRBV9 and TRBJ2-1): DSGVTQTPKHLITATGQRVTLRCSPRSGDLSVYWYQQSLDQGLQFLIQYYNGEERAKGNILERFSAQQFPDLHSELNLSSLELGDSALYFCASSPQGGLAVTVEQFFGPGTRLTVL.

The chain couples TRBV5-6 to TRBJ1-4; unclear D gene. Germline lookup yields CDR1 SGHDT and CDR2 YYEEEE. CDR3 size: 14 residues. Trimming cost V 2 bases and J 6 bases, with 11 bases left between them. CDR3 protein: CASSFKGVDEKLFF. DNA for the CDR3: TGTGCCAGCAGCTTTAAGGGAGTGGATGAAAAACTGTTTTTT.

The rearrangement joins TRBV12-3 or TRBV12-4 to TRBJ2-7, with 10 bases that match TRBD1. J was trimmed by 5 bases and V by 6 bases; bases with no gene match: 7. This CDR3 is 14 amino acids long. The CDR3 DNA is TGTGCCAGCAGCCGACAGGGGGCAGAAAACGAGCAGTACTTC. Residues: CASSRQGAENEQYF.

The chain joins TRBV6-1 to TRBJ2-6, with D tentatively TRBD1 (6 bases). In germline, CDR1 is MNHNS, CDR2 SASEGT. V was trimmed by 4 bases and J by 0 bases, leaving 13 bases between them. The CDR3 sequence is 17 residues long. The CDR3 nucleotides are TGTGCCAGCAGTGCCCCGGACAGTTACTCTGGGGCCAACGTCCTGACTTTC. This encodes CASSAPDSYSGANVLTF.

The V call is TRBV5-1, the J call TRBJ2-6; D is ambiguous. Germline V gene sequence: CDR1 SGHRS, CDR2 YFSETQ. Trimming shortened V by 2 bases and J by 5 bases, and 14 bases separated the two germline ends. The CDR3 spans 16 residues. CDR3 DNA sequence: TGCGCCAGCAGCTTTGCAGGATTAAATAGGGCCAACGTCCTGACTTTC. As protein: CASSFAGLNRANVLTF.

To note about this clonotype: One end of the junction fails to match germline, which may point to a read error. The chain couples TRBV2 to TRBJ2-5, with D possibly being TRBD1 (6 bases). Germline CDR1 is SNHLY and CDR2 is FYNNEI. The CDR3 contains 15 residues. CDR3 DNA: TGTGCCAGCAGTGAAGTAGGGGGAAGCCAAGAGATCCAGTACTTC. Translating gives CASSEVGGSQEIQYF. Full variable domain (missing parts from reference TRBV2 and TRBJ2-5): EPEVTQTPSHQVTQMGQEVILRCVPISNHLYFYWYRQILGQKVEFLVSFYNNEISEKSEIFDDQFSVERPDGSNFTLKIRSTKLEDSAMYFCASSEVGGSQEIQYFGPGTRLLVL.

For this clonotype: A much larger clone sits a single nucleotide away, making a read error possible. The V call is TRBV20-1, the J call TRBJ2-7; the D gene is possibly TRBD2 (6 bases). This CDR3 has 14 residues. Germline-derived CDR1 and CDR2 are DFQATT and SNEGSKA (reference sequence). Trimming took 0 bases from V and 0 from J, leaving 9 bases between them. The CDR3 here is CSARDTGSSYEQYF. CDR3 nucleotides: TGCAGTGCTAGAGATACCGGGAGCTCCTACGAGCAGTACTTC.

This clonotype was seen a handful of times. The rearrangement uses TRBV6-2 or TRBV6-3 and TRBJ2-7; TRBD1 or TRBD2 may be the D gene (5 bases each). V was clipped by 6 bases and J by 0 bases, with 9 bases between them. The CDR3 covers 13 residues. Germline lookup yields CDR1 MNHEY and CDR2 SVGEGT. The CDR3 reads CASRRDGSYEQYF. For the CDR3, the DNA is TGTGCCAGCAGGAGGGACGGCTCCTACGAGCAGTACTTC.

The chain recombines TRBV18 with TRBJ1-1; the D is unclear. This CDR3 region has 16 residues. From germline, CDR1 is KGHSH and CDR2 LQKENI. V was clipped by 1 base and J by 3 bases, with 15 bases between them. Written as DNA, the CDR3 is TGTGCCAGCTCACCACGGGGTGAGGATTTCCACACTGAAGCTTTCTTT. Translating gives CASSPRGEDFHTEAFF. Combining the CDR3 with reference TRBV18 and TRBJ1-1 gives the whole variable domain NAGVMQNPRHLVRRRGQEARLRCSPMKGHSHVYWYRQLPEEGLKFMVYLQKENIIDESGMPKERFSAEFPKEGPSILRIQQVVRGDSAAYFCASSPRGEDFHTEAFFGQGTRLTVV.